The rows below give T cell receptor beta chains drawn from one sample of a study of CD8 T cells in Susac syndrome. MiXCR, run by TCRdb on the immunoSEQ multiplex PCR reads, gives a single entry per CDR3 protein. The table has just over 80,000 distinct CDR3 sequences, 94% seen once. Specimen: CD8+ T cells from PBMCs. The receptors derive from a human donor in good health. Each CDR3 is given with its conserved first and last residue. The D gene is left open where the match is weak. Part of the rows lack a size; the others show once, few, many or a class for expanded clones.

j_call: TRBJ1-2
v_call: TRBV27
d_call: NA
clone_size: NA
cdr3_aa: CASRDGGAGYGYTF
cdr3_nt: TGTGCCAGCAGGGATGGGGGCGCGGGCTATGGCTACACCTTC

j_call: TRBJ2-5
v_call: TRBV24-1
d_call: TRBD2
clone_size: NA
cdr3_aa: CATSDPSGAGTNPQETQYF
cdr3_nt: TGTGCCACCAGTGACCCTAGCGGGGCCGGGACCAACCCTCAAGAGACCCAGTACTTC

j_call: TRBJ2-7
v_call: TRBV6-2/TRBV6-3
d_call: TRBD1
clone_size: NA
cdr3_aa: CASSTAGQGIYEQYF
cdr3_nt: TGTGCCAGCAGTACCGCGGGACAGGGGATTTACGAGCAGTACTTC

j_call: TRBJ1-5
v_call: TRBV28
d_call: NA
clone_size: NA
cdr3_aa: CASRLGVTSNQPQHF
cdr3_nt: TGTGCCAGCAGGCTAGGGGTCACTAGCAATCAGCCCCAGCATTTT

j_call: TRBJ2-7
v_call: TRBV29-1
d_call: NA
clone_size: NA
cdr3_aa: CSVEDGLEQYF
cdr3_nt: TGCAGCGTTGAAGATGGGCTAGAGCAGTACTTC

j_call: TRBJ2-5
v_call: TRBV7-9
d_call: TRBD1
clone_size: NA
cdr3_aa: CASSAGTGFGETQYF
cdr3_nt: TGTGCCAGCAGCGCCGGGACAGGCTTTGGGGAGACCCAGTACTTC

j_call: TRBJ2-1
v_call: TRBV18
d_call: NA
clone_size: NA
cdr3_aa: CASSLPESAYNEQFF
cdr3_nt: TGTGCCAGCTCACTCCCGGAGTCCGCCTACAATGAGCAGTTCTTC

j_call: TRBJ2-1
v_call: TRBV25-1
d_call: NA
clone_size: NA
cdr3_aa: CASSIYQGNEQFF
cdr3_nt: TGTGCCAGCAGTATTTACCAGGGAAATGAGCAGTTCTTC

j_call: TRBJ1-3
v_call: TRBV27
d_call: NA
clone_size: NA
cdr3_aa: CASSLDNSGNTIYF
cdr3_nt: TGTGCCAGCAGCCTCGACAACTCTGGAAACACCATATATTTT

j_call: TRBJ1-1
v_call: TRBV4-1
d_call: NA
clone_size: NA
cdr3_aa: CASSQEIGMPRTFF
cdr3_nt: TGCGCCAGCAGCCAAGAAATTGGAATGCCGAGAACTTTCTTT

j_call: TRBJ2-7
v_call: TRBV15
d_call: NA
clone_size: NA
cdr3_aa: CATSSLTPPGDTYEQYF
cdr3_nt: TGTGCCACCAGCAGTCTGACCCCCCCAGGGGACACCTACGAGCAGTACTTC

j_call: TRBJ1-5
v_call: TRBV27
d_call: NA
clone_size: NA
cdr3_aa: CASSPGQVSNQPQHF
cdr3_nt: TGTGCCAGCAGTCCCGGACAAGTTAGCAATCAGCCCCAGCATTTT

j_call: TRBJ2-3
v_call: TRBV20-1
d_call: TRBD1
clone_size: NA
cdr3_aa: CSGRTGTSTDTQYF
cdr3_nt: TGCAGTGGGAGGACAGGCACTAGCACAGATACGCAGTATTTT

j_call: TRBJ2-1
v_call: TRBV28
d_call: NA
clone_size: NA
cdr3_aa: CASRAEADYNEQFF
cdr3_nt: TGTGCCAGCAGAGCAGAGGCGGACTACAATGAGCAGTTCTTC

j_call: TRBJ1-5
v_call: TRBV4-3
d_call: NA
clone_size: NA
cdr3_aa: CASSQDRLLNQPQHF
cdr3_nt: TGCGCCAGCAGCCAAGATAGACTTCTTAATCAGCCCCAGCATTTT

j_call: TRBJ2-1
v_call: TRBV29-1
d_call: NA
clone_size: NA
cdr3_aa: CSVVLYEQFF
cdr3_nt: TGCAGCGTTGTCCTCTATGAGCAGTTCTTC

j_call: TRBJ1-2
v_call: TRBV10-3
d_call: TRBD1
clone_size: NA
cdr3_aa: CAISAGGDGYTF
cdr3_nt: TGTGCCATCAGTGCAGGGGGCGATGGCTACACCTTC

j_call: TRBJ2-3
v_call: TRBV5-6
d_call: NA
clone_size: NA
cdr3_aa: CASSPQDTDTQYF
cdr3_nt: TGTGCCAGCAGCCCCCAGGATACAGATACGCAGTATTTT

j_call: TRBJ1-1
v_call: TRBV12-3/TRBV12-4
d_call: NA
clone_size: NA
cdr3_aa: CASSKGREAFF
cdr3_nt: TGTGCCAGCAGTAAAGGGCGGGAGGCTTTCTTT

j_call: TRBJ2-5
v_call: TRBV28
d_call: NA
clone_size: NA
cdr3_aa: CASSPPQQQETQYF
cdr3_nt: TGTGCCAGCAGTCCCCCCCAACAGCAAGAGACCCAGTACTTC

j_call: TRBJ2-1
v_call: TRBV20-1
d_call: TRBD1
clone_size: NA
cdr3_aa: CSARDRGQGYEQFF
cdr3_nt: TGCAGTGCTAGAGATAGGGGGCAGGGATATGAGCAGTTCTTC

j_call: TRBJ2-2
v_call: TRBV9
d_call: NA
clone_size: NA
cdr3_aa: CASSVVGRGDGELFF
cdr3_nt: TGTGCCAGCAGCGTAGTAGGCAGGGGCGACGGGGAGCTGTTTTTT

j_call: TRBJ2-3
v_call: TRBV6-1
d_call: TRBD2
clone_size: NA
cdr3_aa: CASSEGLATDTQYF
cdr3_nt: TGTGCCAGCAGTGAGGGACTAGCCACAGATACGCAGTATTTT

j_call: TRBJ2-1
v_call: TRBV20-1
d_call: NA
clone_size: NA
cdr3_aa: CSARSSSSYNEQFF
cdr3_nt: TGCAGTGCTAGAAGTAGCAGCTCCTACAATGAGCAGTTCTTC

j_call: TRBJ2-3
v_call: TRBV13
d_call: TRBD2
clone_size: NA
cdr3_aa: CASSSGLVIDTQYF
cdr3_nt: TGTGCCAGCAGTTCAGGACTAGTAATAGATACGCAGTATTTT

j_call: TRBJ2-5
v_call: TRBV5-1
d_call: NA
clone_size: NA
cdr3_aa: CASRDGERVQQETQYF
cdr3_nt: TGCGCCAGCAGAGACGGAGAGCGGGTACAACAAGAGACCCAGTACTTC

j_call: TRBJ1-6
v_call: TRBV12-3/TRBV12-4
d_call: NA
clone_size: NA
cdr3_aa: CASSFGGVDSPLHF
cdr3_nt: TGTGCCAGCAGTTTTGGGGGAGTAGATTCACCCCTCCACTTT

j_call: TRBJ2-3
v_call: TRBV29-1
d_call: TRBD2
clone_size: NA
cdr3_aa: CSAHSGGRGVTDTQYF
cdr3_nt: TGCAGCGCACACTCCGGGGGGCGGGGGGTCACAGATACGCAGTATTTT

j_call: TRBJ2-2
v_call: TRBV2
d_call: NA
clone_size: NA
cdr3_aa: CASIGNPDTGELFF
cdr3_nt: TGTGCCAGCATTGGGAACCCAGACACCGGGGAGCTGTTTTTT

j_call: TRBJ2-7
v_call: TRBV12-3/TRBV12-4
d_call: NA
clone_size: NA
cdr3_aa: CASSQRAYEQYF
cdr3_nt: TGTGCCAGCAGTCAAAGGGCCTACGAGCAGTACTTC

j_call: TRBJ1-1
v_call: TRBV19
d_call: NA
clone_size: once
cdr3_aa: CASSIPTGTANTEAFF
cdr3_nt: TGTGCCAGTAGTATACCAACCGGGACGGCGAACACTGAAGCTTTCTTT

j_call: TRBJ2-7
v_call: TRBV27
d_call: NA
clone_size: NA
cdr3_aa: CASSLGRASLEQYF
cdr3_nt: TGTGCCAGCAGTTTGGGGCGTGCGTCCCTCGAGCAGTACTTC

j_call: TRBJ2-1
v_call: TRBV30
d_call: TRBD2
clone_size: once
cdr3_aa: CAWRPGGGSYNEQFF
cdr3_nt: TGTGCCTGGAGGCCCGGGGGAGGGTCCTACAATGAGCAGTTCTTC

j_call: TRBJ2-2
v_call: TRBV7-9
d_call: NA
clone_size: NA
cdr3_aa: CASSLVGLSNTGELFF
cdr3_nt: TGTGCCAGCAGCTTAGTTGGACTATCGAACACCGGGGAGCTGTTTTTT

j_call: TRBJ1-1
v_call: TRBV12-3/TRBV12-4
d_call: NA
clone_size: NA
cdr3_aa: CASSLEGRRNTEAFF
cdr3_nt: TGTGCCAGCAGTTTAGAAGGTCGGAGGAACACTGAAGCTTTCTTT

j_call: TRBJ2-1
v_call: TRBV5-1
d_call: TRBD2
clone_size: NA
cdr3_aa: CASSLDQREQGNEQFF
cdr3_nt: TGCGCCAGCAGCTTGGATCAGCGGGAGCAAGGCAATGAGCAGTTCTTC

j_call: TRBJ2-7
v_call: TRBV7-2
d_call: NA
clone_size: NA
cdr3_aa: CAISDTRPYEQYF
cdr3_nt: TGTGCCATCAGTGATACTAGACCCTACGAGCAGTACTTC

j_call: TRBJ1-6
v_call: TRBV4-3
d_call: NA
clone_size: NA
cdr3_aa: CASSQDSGANSPLHF
cdr3_nt: TGCGCCAGCAGCCAAGATTCTGGGGCCAATTCACCCCTCCACTTT

j_call: TRBJ1-2
v_call: TRBV19
d_call: NA
clone_size: NA
cdr3_aa: CATLGYRAIANYGYTF
cdr3_nt: TGTGCCACCCTCGGATACAGGGCTATAGCTAACTATGGCTACACCTTC

j_call: TRBJ1-1
v_call: TRBV7-9
d_call: NA
clone_size: NA
cdr3_aa: CASSLDTEAFF
cdr3_nt: TGTGCCAGCAGCTTAGATACTGAAGCTTTCTTT

j_call: TRBJ2-5
v_call: TRBV4-1
d_call: NA
clone_size: NA
cdr3_aa: CASSQEDAGTPGAAQYF
cdr3_nt: TGCGCCAGCAGCCAAGAAGATGCCGGAACTCCCGGAGCGGCCCAGTACTTC

j_call: TRBJ2-4
v_call: TRBV29-1
d_call: TRBD2
clone_size: NA
cdr3_aa: CSAGPSGGTDIQYF
cdr3_nt: TGCAGCGCTGGGCCCTCGGGGGGGACCGACATTCAGTACTTC

j_call: TRBJ2-1
v_call: TRBV24-1
d_call: TRBD1
clone_size: NA
cdr3_aa: CATSDRDRDEQFF
cdr3_nt: TGTGCCACCAGTGACCGGGACAGGGACGAGCAGTTCTTC

j_call: TRBJ1-6
v_call: TRBV7-9
d_call: TRBD1
clone_size: NA
cdr3_aa: CASRAPGTETSPLHF
cdr3_nt: TGTGCCAGCAGAGCGCCCGGGACAGAGACATCACCCCTCCACTTT

j_call: TRBJ2-1
v_call: TRBV9
d_call: NA
clone_size: NA
cdr3_aa: CASSVEGYNEQFF
cdr3_nt: TGTGCCAGCAGCGTAGAGGGCTACAATGAGCAGTTCTTC

j_call: TRBJ2-3
v_call: TRBV12-3/TRBV12-4
d_call: NA
clone_size: NA
cdr3_aa: CASSNLGPSTDTQYF
cdr3_nt: TGTGCCAGCAGCAACCTAGGCCCGAGCACAGATACGCAGTATTTT

j_call: TRBJ2-7
v_call: TRBV6-5
d_call: NA
clone_size: NA
cdr3_aa: CASSVFTGRDEQYF
cdr3_nt: TGTGCCAGCAGTGTATTCACAGGGAGGGACGAGCAGTACTTC

j_call: TRBJ2-1
v_call: TRBV4-1
d_call: NA
clone_size: NA
cdr3_aa: CASSQSGALNEQFF
cdr3_nt: TGCGCCAGCAGCCAATCCGGGGCGTTGAATGAGCAGTTCTTC

j_call: TRBJ2-7
v_call: TRBV7-2
d_call: NA
clone_size: NA
cdr3_aa: CASSLWRPYEQYF
cdr3_nt: TGTGCCAGCAGCTTATGGCGGCCCTACGAGCAGTACTTC

j_call: TRBJ2-1
v_call: TRBV14
d_call: TRBD1
clone_size: few
cdr3_aa: CASSQGQGIPNNEQFF
cdr3_nt: TGTGCCAGCAGCCAAGGACAGGGGATTCCCAACAATGAGCAGTTCTTC

j_call: TRBJ2-1
v_call: TRBV30
d_call: NA
clone_size: NA
cdr3_aa: CAWSGGITSEQFF
cdr3_nt: TGTGCCTGGAGTGGTGGGATTACAAGTGAGCAGTTCTTC

j_call: TRBJ2-3
v_call: TRBV4-3
d_call: NA
clone_size: NA
cdr3_aa: CASSQDAPSGTDTQYF
cdr3_nt: TGCGCCAGCAGCCAAGACGCCCCTAGCGGCACAGATACGCAGTATTTT

j_call: TRBJ2-1
v_call: TRBV11-2
d_call: NA
clone_size: NA
cdr3_aa: CASSSGRWAHGEQFF
cdr3_nt: TGTGCCAGCAGCTCGGGACGCTGGGCACACGGTGAGCAGTTCTTC

j_call: TRBJ2-2
v_call: TRBV4-1
d_call: NA
clone_size: NA
cdr3_aa: CASSQDPGAGELFF
cdr3_nt: TGCGCCAGCAGCCAAGATCCCGGTGCCGGGGAGCTGTTTTTT

j_call: TRBJ1-2
v_call: TRBV29-1
d_call: NA
clone_size: NA
cdr3_aa: CSVEDGSNYGYTF
cdr3_nt: TGCAGCGTTGAAGACGGCTCTAACTATGGCTACACCTTC

j_call: TRBJ2-2
v_call: TRBV6-4
d_call: NA
clone_size: NA
cdr3_aa: CASSDSPNTGELFF
cdr3_nt: TGTGCCAGCAGTGACTCACCGAACACCGGGGAGCTGTTTTTT

j_call: TRBJ2-4
v_call: TRBV4-1
d_call: NA
clone_size: NA
cdr3_aa: CASSLGLGGKNIQYF
cdr3_nt: TGCGCCAGCAGCCTCGGGCTAGGGGGCAAAAACATTCAGTACTTC

j_call: TRBJ2-7
v_call: TRBV5-6
d_call: NA
clone_size: NA
cdr3_aa: CASNPAIRGHERDF
cdr3_nt: TGTGCCAGCAACCCGGCCATCCGGGGCCATGAGCGGGACTTC

j_call: TRBJ2-7
v_call: TRBV4-1
d_call: TRBD2
clone_size: NA
cdr3_aa: CASSQRGGPLEQYF
cdr3_nt: TGCGCCAGCAGCCAGCGGGGGGGCCCGCTGGAGCAGTACTTC

j_call: TRBJ2-2
v_call: TRBV9
d_call: NA
clone_size: NA
cdr3_aa: CASSPGTTGELFF
cdr3_nt: TGTGCCAGCAGTCCAGGAACGACCGGGGAGCTGTTTTTT